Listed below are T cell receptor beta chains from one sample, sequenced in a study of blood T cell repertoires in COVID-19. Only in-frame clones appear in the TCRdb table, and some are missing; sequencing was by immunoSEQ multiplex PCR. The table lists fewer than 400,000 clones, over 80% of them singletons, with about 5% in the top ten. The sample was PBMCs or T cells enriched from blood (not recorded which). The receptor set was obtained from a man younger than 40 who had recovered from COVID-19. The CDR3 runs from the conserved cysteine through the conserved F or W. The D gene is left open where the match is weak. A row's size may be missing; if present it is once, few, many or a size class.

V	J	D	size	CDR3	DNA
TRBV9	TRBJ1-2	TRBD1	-	CASSVETGDAYGYTF	TGTGCCAGCAGCGTAGAGACAGGGGATGCCTATGGCTACACCTTC
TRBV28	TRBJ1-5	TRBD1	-	CASSFSDRVNQPQHF	TGTGCCAGCAGTTTTTCGGACAGGGTCAATCAGCCCCAGCATTTT
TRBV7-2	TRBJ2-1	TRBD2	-	CASSRRASGSYNEQFF	TGTGCCAGCAGCCGCCGAGCTAGCGGTTCTTACAATGAGCAGTTCTTC
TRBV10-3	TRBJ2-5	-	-	CAISEFSTGPQGAQYF	TGTGCCATCAGTGAGTTCTCAACAGGGCCTCAAGGGGCCCAGTACTTC
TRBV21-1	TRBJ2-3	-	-	CASIQGGRVSTDTQYF	TGTGCCAGCATCCAAGGGGGGAGGGTCAGCACAGATACGCAGTATTTT
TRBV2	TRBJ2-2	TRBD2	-	CASSERLERGGPGELFF	TGTGCCAGCAGTGAACGGTTGGAGCGGGGGGGCCCCGGGGAGCTGTTTTTT
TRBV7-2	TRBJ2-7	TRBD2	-	CASSSRKRAGLSYEQYF	TGTGCCAGCAGCTCCCGGAAACGAGCGGGGCTGTCCTACGAGCAGTACTTC
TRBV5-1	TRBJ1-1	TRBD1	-	CASSSPGQGSTEAFF	TGCGCCAGCAGCTCACCAGGACAGGGAAGCACTGAAGCTTTCTTT
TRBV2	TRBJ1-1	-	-	CASSERRAGITEAFF	TGTGCCAGCAGTGAAAGGAGGGCGGGTATCACTGAAGCTTTCTTT
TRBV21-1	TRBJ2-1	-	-	CHQGGLVYNEQFF	TGCCACCAGGGGGGACTAGTTTACAATGAGCAGTTCTTC
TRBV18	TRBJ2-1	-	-	CASSPPGSGSYNEQFF	TGTGCCAGCTCACCACCCGGCTCAGGTTCCTACAATGAGCAGTTCTTC
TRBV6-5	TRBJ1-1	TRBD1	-	CASRPDRVTEAFF	TGTGCCAGCAGACCCGACAGGGTGACTGAAGCTTTCTTT
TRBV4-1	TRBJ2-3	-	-	CASSQELSSSTDTQYF	TGCGCCAGCAGCCAAGAGCTATCTTCTAGCACAGATACGCAGTATTTT
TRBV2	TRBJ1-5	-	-	CASSPMTGAQHF	TGTGCCAGCAGCCCAATGACGGGGGCCCAGCATTTT
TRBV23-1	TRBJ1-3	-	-	CASSQFGRLFGNTIYF	TGCGCCAGCAGTCAGTTTGGCAGGCTATTCGGAAACACCATATATTTT
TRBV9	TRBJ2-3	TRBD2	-	CASSGSGGATDTQYF	TGTGCCAGCAGCGGCAGCGGGGGGGCTACAGATACGCAGTATTTT
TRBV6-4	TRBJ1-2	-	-	CASSTRTVVQSNYGYTF	TGTGCCAGCAGTACTAGGACCGTCGTACAGAGTAACTATGGCTACACCTTC
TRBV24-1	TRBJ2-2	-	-	CATSVQGTGELFF	TGTGCCACCAGTGTACAGGGAACCGGGGAGCTGTTTTTT
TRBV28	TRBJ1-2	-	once	CASSPSPGNYGYTF	TGTGCCAGCAGCCCCTCACCAGGGAACTATGGCTACACCTTC
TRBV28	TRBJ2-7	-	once	CASSFGSEQYF	TGTGCCAGCAGTTTTGGCTCCGAGCAGTACTTC
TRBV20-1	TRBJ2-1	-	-	CCSRTNNEQFF	TGCTGCAGTAGGACTAACAATGAGCAGTTCTTC
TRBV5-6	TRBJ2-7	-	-	CASSLAREQYF	TGTGCCAGCAGCTTGGCGAGAGAGCAGTACTTC
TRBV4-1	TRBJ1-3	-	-	CASSQDQLSGNTIYF	TGCGCCAGCAGCCAAGATCAGTTGTCCGGAAACACCATATATTTT
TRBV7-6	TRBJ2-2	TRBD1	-	CASSLGQGGLFF	TGTGCCAGCAGCTTAGGACAGGGTGGGCTGTTTTTT
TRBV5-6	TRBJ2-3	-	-	CASSPDPGDTQYF	TGTGCCAGCAGTCCTGACCCCGGGGATACGCAGTATTTT
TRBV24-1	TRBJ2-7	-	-	CATSDNYEQYF	TGTGCCACCAGTGACAACTACGAGCAGTACTTC
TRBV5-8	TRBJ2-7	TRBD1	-	CAGIDRDPYEQYF	TGTGCCGGCATCGACAGGGACCCCTACGAGCAGTACTTC
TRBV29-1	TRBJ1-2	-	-	CSVPWGPKGGYGYTF	TGCAGCGTCCCCTGGGGGCCCAAAGGCGGCTATGGCTACACCTTC
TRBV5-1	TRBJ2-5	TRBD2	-	CASSVTSGNLQETQYF	TGCGCCAGCAGCGTCACTAGCGGTAACTTACAAGAGACCCAGTACTTC
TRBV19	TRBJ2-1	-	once	CASSGGYGGEQFF	TGTGCCAGTAGCGGAGGGTATGGTGGTGAGCAGTTCTTC
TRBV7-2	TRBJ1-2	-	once	CASSSRSNYGYTF	TGTGCCAGCAGCTCTCGGTCTAACTATGGCTACACCTTC
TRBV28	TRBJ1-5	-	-	CASSARLYSNQPQHF	TGTGCCAGCAGCGCCAGGCTATATAGCAATCAGCCCCAGCATTTT
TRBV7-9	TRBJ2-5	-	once	CASSLDGETQYF	TGTGCCAGCAGCTTAGACGGGGAGACCCAGTACTTC
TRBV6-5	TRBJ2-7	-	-	CASSYKPVGEYEQYF	TGTGCCAGCAGTTATAAACCAGTTGGGGAGTACGAGCAGTACTTC
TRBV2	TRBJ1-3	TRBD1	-	CASSEMGQVNSGNTIYF	TGTGCCAGCAGTGAAATGGGACAGGTTAATTCTGGAAACACCATATATTTT
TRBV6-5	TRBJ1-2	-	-	CASSYAPGIRNYGYTF	TGTGCCAGCAGTTACGCCCCAGGGATTCGAAACTATGGCTACACCTTC
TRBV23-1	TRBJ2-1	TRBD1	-	CASSQMGTGGYYNEQFF	TGCGCCAGCAGTCAAATGGGGACAGGGGGTTACTACAATGAGCAGTTCTTC
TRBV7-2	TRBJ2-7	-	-	CASSLLQGFSYEQYF	TGTGCCAGCAGCCTATTACAGGGATTCTCCTACGAGCAGTACTTC
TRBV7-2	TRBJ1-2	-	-	CASSPWRTYTF	TGTGCCAGCAGCCCCTGGCGGACTTACACCTTC
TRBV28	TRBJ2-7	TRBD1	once	CASSSRTGGYEQYF	TGTGCCAGCAGTTCTCGGACAGGGGGCTACGAGCAGTACTTC
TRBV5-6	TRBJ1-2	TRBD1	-	CASSRPRQGKKANYGYTF	TGTGCCAGCAGTCGCCCACGACAGGGAAAAAAAGCAAACTATGGCTACACCTTC
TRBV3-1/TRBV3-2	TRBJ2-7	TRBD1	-	CASSPRTGGEQYF	TGTGCCAGCAGCCCTAGGACAGGGGGCGAGCAGTACTTC
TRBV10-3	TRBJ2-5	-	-	CAIRPDSGQETQYF	TGTGCCATCAGACCCGACAGTGGGCAAGAGACCCAGTACTTC
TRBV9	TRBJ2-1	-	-	CASSAQKGGAWNEQFF	TGTGCCAGCAGCGCCCAGAAAGGGGGGGCCTGGAATGAGCAGTTCTTC
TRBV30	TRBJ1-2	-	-	CAWSPNFDSYYGYTF	TGTGCCTGGAGCCCAAACTTCGACAGCTACTATGGCTACACCTTC
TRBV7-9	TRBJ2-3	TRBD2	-	CASSLALAGQTTDTQYF	TGTGCCAGCAGCTTAGCACTAGCGGGACAAACCACAGATACGCAGTATTTT
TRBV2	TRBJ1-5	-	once	CASSEEDGDPQHF	TGTGCCAGCAGTGAAGAAGACGGGGATCCCCAGCATTTT
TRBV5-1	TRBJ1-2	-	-	CASSPLSNGYTF	TGCGCCAGCAGCCCACTGTCAAATGGCTACACCTTC
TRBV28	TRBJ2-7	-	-	CASSLLGEGTYEQYF	TGTGCCAGCAGTTTATTAGGGGAAGGGACCTACGAGCAGTACTTC
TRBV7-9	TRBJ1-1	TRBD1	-	CASIPSRGLRTEAFF	TGTGCCAGCATCCCAAGCAGGGGGCTTCGGACTGAAGCTTTCTTT
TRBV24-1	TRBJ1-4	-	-	CATTLTGSNEKLFF	TGTGCCACCACCCTCACAGGTAGCAATGAAAAACTGTTTTTT
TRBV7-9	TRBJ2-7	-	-	CASSLVTGLGEQYF	TGTGCCAGCAGCTTAGTCACAGGGTTGGGGGAGCAGTACTTC
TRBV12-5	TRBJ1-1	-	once	CASGLGYSTEAFF	TGTGCTAGTGGTTTGGGATATAGCACTGAAGCTTTCTTT
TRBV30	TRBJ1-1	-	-	CAWSEPHIANTEAFF	TGTGCCTGGAGTGAACCCCATATAGCGAACACTGAAGCTTTCTTT
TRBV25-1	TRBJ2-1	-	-	CASTRNYNEQFF	TGTGCCAGCACGAGAAACTACAATGAGCAGTTCTTC